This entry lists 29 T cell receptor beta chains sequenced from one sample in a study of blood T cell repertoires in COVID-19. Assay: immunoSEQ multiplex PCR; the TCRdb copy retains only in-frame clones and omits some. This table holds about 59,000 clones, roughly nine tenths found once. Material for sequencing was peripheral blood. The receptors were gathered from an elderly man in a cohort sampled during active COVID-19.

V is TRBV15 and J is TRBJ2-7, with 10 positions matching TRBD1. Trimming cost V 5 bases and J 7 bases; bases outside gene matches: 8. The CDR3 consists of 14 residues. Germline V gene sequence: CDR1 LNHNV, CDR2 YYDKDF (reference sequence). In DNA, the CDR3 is TGTGCCACCAGCGCGAAGGGACAGGGGAGGGAGCAGTACTTC. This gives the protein CATSAKGQGREQYF.

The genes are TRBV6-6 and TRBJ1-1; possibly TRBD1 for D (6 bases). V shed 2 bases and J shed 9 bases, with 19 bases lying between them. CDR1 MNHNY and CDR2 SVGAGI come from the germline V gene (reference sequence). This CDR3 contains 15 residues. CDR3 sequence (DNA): TGTGCCAGCAGTTACCCCATCGGACAGCTCCGCAAAGCTTTCTTT. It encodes CASSYPIGQLRKAFF.

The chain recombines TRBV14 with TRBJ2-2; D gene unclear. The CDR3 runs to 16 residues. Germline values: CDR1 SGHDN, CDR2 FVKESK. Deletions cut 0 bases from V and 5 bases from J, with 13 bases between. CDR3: CASSQERGLGTGELFF. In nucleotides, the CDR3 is TGTGCCAGCAGCCAAGAACGCGGTCTTGGGACCGGGGAGCTGTTTTTT.

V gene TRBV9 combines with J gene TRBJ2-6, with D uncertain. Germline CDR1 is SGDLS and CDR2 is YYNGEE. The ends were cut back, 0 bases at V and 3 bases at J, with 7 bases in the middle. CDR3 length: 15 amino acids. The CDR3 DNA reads TGTGCCAGCAGCGTAGCCAGTTATGGGGCCAACGTCCTGACTTTC. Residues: CASSVASYGANVLTF.

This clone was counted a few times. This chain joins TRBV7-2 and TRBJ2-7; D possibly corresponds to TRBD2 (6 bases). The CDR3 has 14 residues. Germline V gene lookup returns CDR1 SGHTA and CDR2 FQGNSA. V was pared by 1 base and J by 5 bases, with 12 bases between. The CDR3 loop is CASSLVASVHEQYF. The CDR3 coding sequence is TGTGCCAGCAGCTTAGTAGCTAGCGTACACGAGCAGTACTTC.

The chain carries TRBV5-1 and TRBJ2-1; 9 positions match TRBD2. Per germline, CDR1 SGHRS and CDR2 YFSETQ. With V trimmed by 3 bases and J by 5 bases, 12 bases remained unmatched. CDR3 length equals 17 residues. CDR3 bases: TGCGCCAGCAGCTGGGACGGGTCTAGCGGGGCTGACAATGAGCAGTTCTTC. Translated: CASSWDGSSGADNEQFF.

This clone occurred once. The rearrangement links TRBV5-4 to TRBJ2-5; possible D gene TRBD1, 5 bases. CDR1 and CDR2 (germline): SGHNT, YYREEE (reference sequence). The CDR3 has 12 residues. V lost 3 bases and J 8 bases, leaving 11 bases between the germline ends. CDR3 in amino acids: CASSSQGYTQYF. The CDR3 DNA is TGTGCCAGCAGCTCCCAGGGTTACACCCAGTACTTC.

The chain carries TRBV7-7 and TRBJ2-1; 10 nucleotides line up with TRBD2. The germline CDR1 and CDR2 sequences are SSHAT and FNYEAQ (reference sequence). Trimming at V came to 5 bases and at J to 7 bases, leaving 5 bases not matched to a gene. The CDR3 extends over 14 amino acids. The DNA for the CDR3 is TGTGCCAGCAGCCCAGGGACTAGCGATAATGAGCAGTTCTTC. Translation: CASSPGTSDNEQFF. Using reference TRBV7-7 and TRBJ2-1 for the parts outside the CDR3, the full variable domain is GAGVSQSPRYKVTKRGQDVTLRCDPISSHATLYWYQQALGQGPEFLTYFNYEAQPDKSGLPSDRFSAERPEGSISTLTIQRTEQRDSAMYRCASSPGTSDNEQFFGPGTRLTVL.

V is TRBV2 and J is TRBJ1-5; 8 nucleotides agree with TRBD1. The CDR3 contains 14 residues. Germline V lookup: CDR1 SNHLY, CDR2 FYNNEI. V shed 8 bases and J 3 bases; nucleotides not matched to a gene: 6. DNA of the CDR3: TGTGCCAGCCACGGACAGGGCCTCAATCAGCCCCAGCATTTT. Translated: CASHGQGLNQPQHF.

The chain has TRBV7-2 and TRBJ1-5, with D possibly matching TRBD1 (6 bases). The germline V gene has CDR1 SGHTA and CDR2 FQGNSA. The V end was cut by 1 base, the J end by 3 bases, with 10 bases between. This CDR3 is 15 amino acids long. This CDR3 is CASSLGQGNNQPQHF. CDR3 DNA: TGTGCCAGCAGCTTAGGGCAGGGGAACAATCAGCCCCAGCATTTT.

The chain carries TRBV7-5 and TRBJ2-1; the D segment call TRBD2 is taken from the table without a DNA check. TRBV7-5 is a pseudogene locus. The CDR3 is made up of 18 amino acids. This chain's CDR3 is CARSFRRVAGESYNEQFF. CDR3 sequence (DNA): TGTGCCAGAAGCTTCCGCCGGGTGGCGGGAGAATCCTACAATGAGCAGTTCTTC.

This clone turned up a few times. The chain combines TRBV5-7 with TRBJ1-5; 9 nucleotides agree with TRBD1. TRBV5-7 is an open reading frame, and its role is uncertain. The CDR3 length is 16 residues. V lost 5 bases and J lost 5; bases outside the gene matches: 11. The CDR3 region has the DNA TGTGCCAGCAGGATTCCGACAGGGGGTCGGGATCAGCCCCAGCATTTT. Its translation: CASRIPTGGRDQPQHF.

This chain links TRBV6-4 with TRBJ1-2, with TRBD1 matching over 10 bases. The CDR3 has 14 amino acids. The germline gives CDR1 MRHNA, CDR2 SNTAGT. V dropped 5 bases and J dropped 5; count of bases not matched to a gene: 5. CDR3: CASSQDRGSYGYTF. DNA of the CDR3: TGTGCCAGCAGTCAGGACAGGGGGAGTTATGGCTACACCTTC.

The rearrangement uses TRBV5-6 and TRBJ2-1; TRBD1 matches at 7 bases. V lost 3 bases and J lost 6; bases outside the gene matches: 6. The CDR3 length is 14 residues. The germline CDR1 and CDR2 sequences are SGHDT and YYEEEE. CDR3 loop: CASSWPGQTNEQFF. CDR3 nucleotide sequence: TGTGCCAGCAGCTGGCCGGGACAGACCAATGAGCAGTTCTTC.

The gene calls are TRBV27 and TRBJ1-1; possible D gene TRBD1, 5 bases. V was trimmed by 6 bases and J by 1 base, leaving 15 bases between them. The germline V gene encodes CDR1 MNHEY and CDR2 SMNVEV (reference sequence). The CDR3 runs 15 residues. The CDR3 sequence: CASSGGEQWNTEAFF. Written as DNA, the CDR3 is TGTGCCAGCAGCGGGGGGGAACAGTGGAACACTGAAGCTTTCTTT.

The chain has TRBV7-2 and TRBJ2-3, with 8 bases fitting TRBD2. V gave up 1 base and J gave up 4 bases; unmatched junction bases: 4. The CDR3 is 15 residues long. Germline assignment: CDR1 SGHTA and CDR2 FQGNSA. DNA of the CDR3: TGTGCCAGCAGCTTAGTCCCGGGACTAGCAGATACGCAGTATTTT. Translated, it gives CASSLVPGLADTQYF.

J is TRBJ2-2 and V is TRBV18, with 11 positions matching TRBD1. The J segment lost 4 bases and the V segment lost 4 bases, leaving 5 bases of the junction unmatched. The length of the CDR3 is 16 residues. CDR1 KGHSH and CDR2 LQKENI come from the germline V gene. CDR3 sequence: CASSRVGTGGTGELFF. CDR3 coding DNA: TGTGCCAGCTCACGCGTCGGGACAGGGGGCACCGGGGAGCTGTTTTTT.

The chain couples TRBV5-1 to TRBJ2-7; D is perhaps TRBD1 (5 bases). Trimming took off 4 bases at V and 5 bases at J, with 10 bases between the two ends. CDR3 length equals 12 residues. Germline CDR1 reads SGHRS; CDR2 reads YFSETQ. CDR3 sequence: CASSAGKDEQYF. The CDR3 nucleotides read TGCGCCAGCAGCGCAGGGAAGGACGAGCAGTACTTC.

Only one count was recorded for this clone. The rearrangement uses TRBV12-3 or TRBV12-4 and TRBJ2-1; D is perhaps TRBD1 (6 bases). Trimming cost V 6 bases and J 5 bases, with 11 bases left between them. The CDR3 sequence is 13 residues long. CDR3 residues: CASRRTEDNEQFF. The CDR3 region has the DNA TGTGCCAGCAGGAGGACAGAGGACAATGAGCAGTTCTTC.

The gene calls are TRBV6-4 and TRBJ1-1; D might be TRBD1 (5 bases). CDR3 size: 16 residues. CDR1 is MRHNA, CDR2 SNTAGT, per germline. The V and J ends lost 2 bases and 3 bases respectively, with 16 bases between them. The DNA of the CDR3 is TGTGCCAGCAGTGACATCGAGGAAAGGGGCCACACTGAAGCTTTCTTT. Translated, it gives CASSDIEERGHTEAFF.

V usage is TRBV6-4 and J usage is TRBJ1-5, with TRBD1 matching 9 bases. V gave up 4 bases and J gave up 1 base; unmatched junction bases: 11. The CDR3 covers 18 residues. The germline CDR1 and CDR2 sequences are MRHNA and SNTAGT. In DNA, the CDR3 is TGTGCCAGCAGTGGGTTGAGGACAGGGGATGGGAGCAATCAGCCCCAGCATTTT. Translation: CASSGLRTGDGSNQPQHF.

The CDR3 reads CASSWPSGRGNTDTQYF. Here the CDR3 DNA reads TGCGCCAGCAGCTGGCCAAGCGGGAGAGGGAACACAGATACGCAGTATTTT. This chain connects TRBV5-1 to TRBJ2-3; TRBD2 matches at 8 bases. Trimming at V came to 3 bases and at J to 2 bases, leaving 11 bases not matched to a gene. Germline V lookup: CDR1 SGHRS, CDR2 YFSETQ. The CDR3 runs 17 residues.

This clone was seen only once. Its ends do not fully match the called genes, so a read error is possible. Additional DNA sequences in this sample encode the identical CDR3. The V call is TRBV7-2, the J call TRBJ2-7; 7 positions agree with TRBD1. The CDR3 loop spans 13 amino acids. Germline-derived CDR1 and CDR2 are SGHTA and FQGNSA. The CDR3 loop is CASSFQQGYEQYF. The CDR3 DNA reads TGTGCCAGTAGCTTCCAACAGGGGTACGAGCAGTACTTC.

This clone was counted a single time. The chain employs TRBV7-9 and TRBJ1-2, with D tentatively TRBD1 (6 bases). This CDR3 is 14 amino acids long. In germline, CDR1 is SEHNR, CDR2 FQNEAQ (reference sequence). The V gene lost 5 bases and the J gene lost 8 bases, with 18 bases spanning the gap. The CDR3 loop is CASSQGQGDRGYTF. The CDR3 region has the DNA TGTGCCAGCAGCCAGGGGCAGGGTGATCGGGGCTACACCTTC. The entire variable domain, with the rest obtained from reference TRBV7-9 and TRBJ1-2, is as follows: DTGVSQNPRHKITKRGQNVTFRCDPISEHNRLYWYRQTLGQGPEFLTYFQNEAQLEKSRLLSDRFSAERPKGSFSTLEIQRTEQGDSAMYLCASSQGQGDRGYTFGSGTRLTVV.

The CDR3 sequence is CASSLAGSPSYEQYF. The CDR3 nucleotides are TGTGCCAGCAGTTTAGCAGGGTCGCCGTCCTACGAGCAGTACTTC. The chain links TRBV27 to TRBJ2-7; D might be TRBD1 (5 bases). The CDR3 runs 15 residues. The V end was cut by 2 bases, the J end by 1 base, with 12 bases between. Per the germline V gene, CDR1 is MNHEY and CDR2 is SMNVEV (reference sequence).

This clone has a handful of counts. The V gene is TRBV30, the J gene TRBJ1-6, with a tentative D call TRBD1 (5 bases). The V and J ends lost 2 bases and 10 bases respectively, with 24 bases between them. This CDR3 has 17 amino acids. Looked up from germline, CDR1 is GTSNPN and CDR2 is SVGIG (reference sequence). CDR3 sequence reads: CAWSPRLIREEGSPLHF. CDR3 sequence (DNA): TGTGCCTGGAGTCCTCGGCTTATCAGGGAGGAGGGCTCACCCCTCCACTTT.

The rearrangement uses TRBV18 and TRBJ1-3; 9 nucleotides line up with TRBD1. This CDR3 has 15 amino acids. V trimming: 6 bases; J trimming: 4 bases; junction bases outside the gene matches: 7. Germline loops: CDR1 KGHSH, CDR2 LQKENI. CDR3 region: CASSDGTGNGNTIYF. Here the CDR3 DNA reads TGTGCCAGCTCTGACGGGACAGGGAACGGAAACACCATATATTTT.

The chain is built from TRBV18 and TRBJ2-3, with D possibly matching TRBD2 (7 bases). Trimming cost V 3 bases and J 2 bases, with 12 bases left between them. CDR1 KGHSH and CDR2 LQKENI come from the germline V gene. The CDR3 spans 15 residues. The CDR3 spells CASSPGGTYTDTQYF. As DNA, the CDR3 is TGTGCCAGCTCACCGGGGGGGACATACACAGATACGCAGTATTTT.

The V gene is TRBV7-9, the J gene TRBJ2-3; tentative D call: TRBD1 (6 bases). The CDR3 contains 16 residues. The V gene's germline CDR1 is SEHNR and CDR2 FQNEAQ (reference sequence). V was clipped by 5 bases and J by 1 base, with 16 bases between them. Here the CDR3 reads CASSPPRGRGTDTQYF. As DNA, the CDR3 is TGTGCCAGCAGCCCACCCAGGGGTCGGGGCACAGATACGCAGTATTTT.